The clone carrying this T cell receptor beta chain was counted ten times or more. The germline V gene has CDR1 SEHNR and CDR2 FQNEAQ (reference sequence). V was pared by 1 base and J by 2 bases, with 3 bases between. CDR3 length: 13 amino acids. The entry originates in a study of T cell repertoires in cytomegalovirus infection. TCRdb analysed the reads with MiXCR anew, one entry per CDR3 protein. The sample has 400,000 to 550,000 distinct CDR3 sequences, about 10% seen once; the top ten hold 10%. This sequence was found in a human donor in good health (CMV status not recorded). Some clones in this sample may be carry-over from other donors' samples. Sequencing used PBMCs. The V gene is TRBV7-9, the J gene TRBJ1-5; D is undetermined. The CDR3 coding sequence is TGTGCCAGCAGCTTAGTGGGCAATCAGCCCCAGCATTTT. It translates to CASSLVGNQPQHF.